Included here is one T cell receptor beta chain sequence, with context. This entry belongs to a study of control samples from healthy donors and cancer patients. The data were produced by immunoSEQ multiplex PCR, yet TCRdb's version contains in-frame clones alone and is incomplete. Of over 200,000 clones listed, about 80% are singletons. Trimming removed 3 bases from V and 2 bases from J, with 31 bases in between. Germline CDR1 is GTSNPN and CDR2 is SVGIG (reference sequence). This CDR3 region has 20 residues. The V gene is TRBV30, the J gene TRBJ1-2; D is unresolved. Input material: PBMCs. The receptor comes from a woman aged 55-70 years with lung cancer. This CDR3 is CAWSVLQGKDGRSLNYGYTF. The CDR3 bases are TGTGCCTGGAGCGTACTCCAAGGAAAGGACGGACGGAGCCTCAACTATGGCTACACCTTC.